The clone carrying this TCR beta chain was seen only once. Clones were sequenced by immunoSEQ multiplex PCR, and TCRdb holds only the in-frame ones, with some missing. The sample contains approximately 240,000 clones, 83% of which appear only once. Seattle patient enrollment occurred during active infection, with longitudinal follow-up thereafter. CDR3 length: 12 residues. Deletions cut 5 bases from V and 8 bases from J, with 10 bases between. Germline V gives CDR1 SGHRS, CDR2 YFSETQ. This record belongs to a study of blood T cell repertoires in COVID-19. Across the study: In each case, the material was cDNA or gDNA derived from T cells, B-cell-depleted T cells, or PBMCs.

This receptor was obtained from a woman aged 25 to 39 with COVID-19, enrolled during active disease. The chain couples TRBV5-1 to TRBJ2-2; D is ambiguous. Sample: peripheral blood. In nucleotides, the CDR3 is TGCGCCAGCAGTTTTCCCGGGGGGGAGCTGTTTTTT. Translation: CASSFPGGELFF. Combining the CDR3 with reference TRBV5-1 and TRBJ2-2 gives the whole variable domain KAGVTQTPRYLIKTRGQQVTLSCSPISGHRSVSWYQQTPGQGLQFLFEYFSETQRNKGNFPGRFSGRQFSNSRSEMNVSTLELGDSALYLCASSFPGGELFFGEGSRLTVL.